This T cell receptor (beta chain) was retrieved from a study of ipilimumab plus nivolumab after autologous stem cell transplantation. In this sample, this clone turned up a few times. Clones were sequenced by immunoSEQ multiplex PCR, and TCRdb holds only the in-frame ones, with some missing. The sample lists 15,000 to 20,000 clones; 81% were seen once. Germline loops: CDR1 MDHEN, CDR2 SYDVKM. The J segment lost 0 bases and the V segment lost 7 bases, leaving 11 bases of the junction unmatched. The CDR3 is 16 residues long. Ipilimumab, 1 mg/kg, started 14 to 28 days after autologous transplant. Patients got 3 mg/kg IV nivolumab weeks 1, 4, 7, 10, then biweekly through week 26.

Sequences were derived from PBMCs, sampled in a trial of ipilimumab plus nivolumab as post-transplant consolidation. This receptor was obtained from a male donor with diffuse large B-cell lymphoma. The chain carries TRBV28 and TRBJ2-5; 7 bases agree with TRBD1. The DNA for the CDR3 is TGTGCCAGCAAGGAAGGGACAGATCGGTACCAAGAGACCCAGTACTTC. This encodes CASKEGTDRYQETQYF.